The 16 T cell receptor beta chains below come from one sample, sequenced in a study of early T cells in non-severe SARS-CoV-2 infection. TCRdb passed the 5' RACE reads through MiXCR, listing each CDR3 protein once. The table includes more than 35,000 distinct CDR3 sequences, approximately 10% detected once. The sequencing input was whole blood. The receptors derive from an adult who was a healthcare worker with PCR-confirmed SARS-CoV-2 infection or an uninfected control (not recorded which).

This clonotype came up many times. The chain combines TRBV25-1 with TRBJ2-4; TRBD2 might be the D (6 bases). The CDR3 loop spans 14 amino acids. V dropped 3 bases and J dropped 6 bases, with 12 bases sitting between them. The V gene's germline CDR1 is MGHDK and CDR2 SYGVNS. CDR3 DNA sequence: TGTGCCAGCAGTGAGGCAGGGACTGGAAACATTCAGTACTTC. Translation: CASSEAGTGNIQYF. The whole variable domain, filled in from reference TRBV25-1 and TRBJ2-4, reads EADIYQTPRYLVIGTGKKITLECSQTMGHDKMYWYQQDPGMELHLIHYSYGVNSTEKGDLSSESTVSRIRTEHFPLTLESARPSHTSQYLCASSEAGTGNIQYFGAGTRLSVL.

This clonotype was seen more than once but under ten times. The rearrangement joins TRBV7-8 to TRBJ2-2; TRBD2 agrees at 8 bases. CDR3 length: 16 residues. The germline V gene encodes CDR1 SGHVS and CDR2 FQNEAQ. V shed 5 bases, J shed 1 base, and the junction held 6 bases outside the gene matches. CDR3 protein: CASSPYLAGNTGELFF. The CDR3 DNA follows: TGTGCCAGCAGCCCTTATCTAGCGGGGAACACCGGGGAGCTGTTTTTT.

The V gene is TRBV19, the J gene TRBJ2-1, with D perhaps TRBD2 (6 bases). The germline V gene has CDR1 LNHDA and CDR2 SQIVND (reference sequence). The germline V and J ends were trimmed by 5 bases and 9 bases, with 11 bases remaining between them. The CDR3 length is 12 residues. The CDR3: CASSPRRGEQFF. The CDR3 DNA sequence: TGTGCCAGTAGTCCCCGGAGGGGTGAGCAGTTCTTC.

This clonotype was counted a few times. V usage is TRBV5-4 and J usage is TRBJ1-3, with D perhaps matching TRBD1 (6 bases). Looked up from germline, CDR1 is SGHNT and CDR2 is YYREEE (reference sequence). V gave up 9 bases and J gave up 0 bases, with 16 bases separating them. This CDR3 is 15 amino acids long. DNA of the CDR3: TGTGCCATCCAGCCCCTACAGGGCTCTGGAAACACCATATATTTT. It specifies CAIQPLQGSGNTIYF.

This clonotype was detected many times. V and J are TRBV29-1 and TRBJ2-5, with a tentative D call TRBD1 (5 bases). Per germline, CDR1 SQVTM and CDR2 ANQGSEA. This CDR3 spans 12 amino acids. The V end was cut by 2 bases, the J end by 2 bases, with 6 bases between. CDR3 sequence reads: CSVERGQETQYF. CDR3 DNA sequence: TGCAGCGTTGAAAGGGGACAAGAGACCCAGTACTTC.

The chain joins TRBV9 to TRBJ2-2; TRBD2 matches at 14 bases. V dropped 3 bases and J dropped 5; count of bases not matched to a gene: 12. This CDR3 contains 19 residues. Germline V gene data show CDR1 as SGDLS and CDR2 as YYNGEE. CDR3 loop: CASSGGMGLAGEGTGELFF. CDR3 sequence (DNA): TGTGCCAGCAGCGGAGGAATGGGACTAGCGGGAGAGGGTACCGGGGAGCTGTTTTTT.

As DNA, the CDR3 is TGTGCCAGCAGTTTATCAGGGGGGGTAAGGTATGGCTACACCTTC. It yields the protein CASSLSGGVRYGYTF. The V and J genes are TRBV27 and TRBJ1-2, with a tentative D call TRBD1 (6 bases). Germline V gene sequence: CDR1 MNHEY, CDR2 SMNVEV (reference sequence). This CDR3 is built from 15 residues. V lost 0 bases and J 5 bases, leaving 13 bases between the germline ends.

This clonotype appeared many times. The chain carries TRBV9 and TRBJ1-2; D is possibly TRBD1 (5 bases). The CDR3 is 16 amino acids. Trimming pared 0 bases from V and 2 bases from J, leaving 14 bases between. Germline CDR1 SGDLS, CDR2 YYNGEE. The CDR3 region is CASSVGSTGENYGYTF. DNA of the CDR3: TGTGCCAGCAGCGTAGGTAGCACAGGAGAAAACTATGGCTACACCTTC.

The rearrangement joins TRBV7-6 to TRBJ1-6, with 7 bases that match TRBD1. The junction had 5 bases not matched to a gene; V was cut back by 4 bases and J by 8 bases. In germline, CDR1 is SGHVS, CDR2 FNYEAQ. The CDR3 runs to 14 residues. CDR3 sequence reads: CASSSQGRDSPLHF. DNA for the CDR3: TGTGCCAGCAGCTCACAGGGGAGGGATTCACCCCTCCACTTT.

This clonotype was detected ten times or more. The gene calls are TRBV6-2 or TRBV6-3 and TRBJ2-7, with D maybe TRBD2 (5 bases). Per the germline V gene, CDR1 is MNHEY and CDR2 is SVGEGT. Trimming cost V 2 bases and J 0 bases, with 8 bases left between them. This CDR3 comprises 14 residues. DNA of the CDR3: TGTGCCAGCAGTTACGCAGCGGTCTCCTACGAGCAGTACTTC. This encodes CASSYAAVSYEQYF.

This clonotype was counted many times. The chain carries TRBV7-6 and TRBJ2-1, with D perhaps being TRBD1 or TRBD2 (5 bases each). The V end was cut by 5 bases, the J end by 7 bases, with 15 bases between. The germline gives CDR1 SGHVS, CDR2 FNYEAQ. The CDR3 sequence is 14 residues long. CDR3 DNA sequence: TGTGCCAGCAGCGGCGGAGGCTGGGGGAATGAGCAGTTCTTC. Protein product: CASSGGGWGNEQFF.

This clonotype was picked up a small number of times. The chain joins TRBV14 to TRBJ2-7; 8 nucleotides align to TRBD2. V shed 3 bases, J shed 3 bases, and the junction held 7 bases outside the gene matches. CDR3 length equals 15 residues. Germline lookup yields CDR1 SGHDN and CDR2 FVKESK. DNA for the CDR3: TGTGCCAGCAGCCAGGAACTAGCGGAGCGCTACGAGCAGTACTTC. This sequence encodes CASSQELAERYEQYF. The full variable domain, with the rest looked up from reference TRBV14 and TRBJ2-7, is EAGVTQFPSHSVIEKGQTVTLRCDPISGHDNLYWYRRVMGKEIKFLLHFVKESKQDESGMPNNRFLAERTGGTYSTLKVQPAELEDSGVYFCASSQELAERYEQYFGPGTRLTVT.

The genes are TRBV7-8 and TRBJ2-1; 12 nucleotides agree with TRBD2. The CDR3 runs to 17 residues. Unmatched junction bases numbered 7, after V lost 6 bases and J lost 1 base. The V gene's germline CDR1 is SGHVS and CDR2 FQNEAQ. The CDR3, as DNA: TGTGCCAGCAGTCAATGGACTAGCGGGATGTCCTACAATGAGCAGTTCTTC. It codes for CASSQWTSGMSYNEQFF.

A few counts support this clonotype. The CDR3 nucleotides are TGCGCCAGCAGCCTTCGACAGGGCCAAGAGACCCAGTACTTC. Translation gives CASSLRQGQETQYF. The V gene is TRBV5-1, the J gene TRBJ2-5; TRBD1 matches 7 bases. The CDR3 runs to 14 residues. V was clipped by 4 bases and J by 1 base; unmatched bases: 4. CDR1 and CDR2 from the germline V gene are SGHRS and YFSETQ.

The V gene is TRBV29-1, the J gene TRBJ2-7, with D perhaps matching TRBD1 (5 bases). The CDR3 sequence is 11 residues long. V lost 6 bases to trimming and J lost 7 bases, with 13 bases between them. Germline V gives CDR1 SQVTM, CDR2 ANQGSEA. CDR3 sequence reads: CSVASRQEQYF. The CDR3 DNA reads TGCAGCGTGGCAAGTCGACAGGAGCAGTACTTC.

This clonotype was counted between two and nine times. This chain uses TRBV20-1 with TRBJ2-1; the D is unclear. Germline V gives CDR1 DFQATT, CDR2 SNEGSKA (reference sequence). The length of the CDR3 is 13 residues. V was clipped by 3 bases and J by 8 bases, with 14 bases between them. CDR3 loop: CSASFLGLDEQFF. In DNA, the CDR3 is TGCAGTGCTAGTTTTCTCGGTCTTGATGAGCAGTTCTTC.